Sequencing of this TCR beta chain was carried out in a study of identical twins. The study, taken as a whole, reports: Zero-insertion analyses could be partly confounded by invariant MAIT and iNKT cells. Researchers reported excess low generation probability among twin-shared out-of-frame alpha sequences. The study reached conclusions through statistical analysis that was cross-sectional, not following the same donors.

TCRdb analysed the 5' RACE reads with MiXCR anew, one entry per CDR3 protein. Of some 300,000 distinct CDR3 sequences in the sample, approximately 13% were seen once. Notes on this clonotype: Its antigen is currently unknown.

Germline loops: CDR1 SGHVS, CDR2 FNYEAQ. This CDR3 is built from 12 residues. Trimming pared 0 bases from V and 9 bases from J, leaving 6 bases between. These records were also assigned to another study, of yellow fever vaccine responses in identical twins.

The receptor was derived from a woman younger than 35 in good health. The material sequenced was CD8+ T cells sorted from blood. The V call is TRBV7-6, the J call TRBJ2-1; D is undetermined. CDR3 protein: CASSLAGFEQFF. The CDR3 bases are TGTGCCAGCAGCTTAGCAGGTTTTGAGCAGTTCTTC.